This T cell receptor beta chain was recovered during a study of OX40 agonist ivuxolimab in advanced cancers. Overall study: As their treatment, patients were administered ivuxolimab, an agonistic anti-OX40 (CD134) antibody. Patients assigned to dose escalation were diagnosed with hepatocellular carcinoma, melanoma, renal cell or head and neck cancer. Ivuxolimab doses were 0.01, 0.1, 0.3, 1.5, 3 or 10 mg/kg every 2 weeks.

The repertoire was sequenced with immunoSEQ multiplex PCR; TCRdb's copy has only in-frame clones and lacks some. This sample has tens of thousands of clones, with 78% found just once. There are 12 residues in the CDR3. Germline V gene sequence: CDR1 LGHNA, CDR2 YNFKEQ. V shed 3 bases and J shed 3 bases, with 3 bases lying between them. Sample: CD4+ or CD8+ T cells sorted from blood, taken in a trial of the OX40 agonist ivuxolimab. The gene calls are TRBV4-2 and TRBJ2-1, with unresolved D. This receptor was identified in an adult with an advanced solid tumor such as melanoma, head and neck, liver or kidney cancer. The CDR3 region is CASSQSYNEQFF. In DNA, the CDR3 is TGTGCCAGCAGCCAGAGCTACAATGAGCAGTTCTTC.